Below, one T cell receptor (beta chain) is given with its context. Antigen specificity is unknown. These data belong to a study of T cell repertoires in cytomegalovirus infection. The wider study: CMV infection plus the matching HLA type was flagged by public TCR beta signatures.

Study findings and constraints: Within the response measured ex vivo, HLA-C-restricted CMV-specific TCR beta clonotypes were dominant. Summed frequency of public TCR beta families distinguished CMV carriers with the relevant HLA.

A single record per CDR3 protein comes from TCRdb applying MiXCR to the reads. The sample has under 850,000 distinct CDR3 sequences, about a third seen once; the top ten hold 2.5% to 3.5%. V gave up 7 bases and J gave up 8 bases; unmatched junction bases: 13. CDR1 and CDR2 from the germline V gene are SQVTM and ANQGSEA. The CDR3 has 13 amino acids. This clonotype was obtained from a human donor in good health (CMV status not recorded). Some clones in this sample may be carry-over from other donors' samples. What was sequenced was PBMCs. V gene TRBV29-1 combines with J gene TRBJ1-2, with 7 bases lining up with TRBD1. DNA for the CDR3: TGCAGCGCCCGGGACAGAGATTGGAAAGGCTACACCTTC. It translates to CSARDRDWKGYTF.